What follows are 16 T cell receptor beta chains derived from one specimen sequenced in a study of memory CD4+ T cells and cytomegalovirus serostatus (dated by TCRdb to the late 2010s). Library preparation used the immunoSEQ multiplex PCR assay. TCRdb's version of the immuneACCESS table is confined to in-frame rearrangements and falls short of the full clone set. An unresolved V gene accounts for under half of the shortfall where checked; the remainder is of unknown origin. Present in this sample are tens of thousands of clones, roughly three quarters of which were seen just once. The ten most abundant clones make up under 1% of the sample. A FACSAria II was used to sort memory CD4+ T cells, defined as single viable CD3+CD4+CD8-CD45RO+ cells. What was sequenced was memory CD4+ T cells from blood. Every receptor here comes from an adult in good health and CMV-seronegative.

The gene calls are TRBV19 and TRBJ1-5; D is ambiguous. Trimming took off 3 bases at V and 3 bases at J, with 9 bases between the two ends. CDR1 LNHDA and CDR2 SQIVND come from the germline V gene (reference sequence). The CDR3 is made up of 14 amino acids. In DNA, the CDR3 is TGTGCCAGTAGTATCACGGCTCTCAATCAGCCCCAGCATTTT. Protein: CASSITALNQPQHF. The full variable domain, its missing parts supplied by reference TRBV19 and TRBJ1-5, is DGGITQSPKYLFRKEGQNVTLSCEQNLNHDAMYWYRQDPGQGLRLIYYSQIVNDFQKGDIAEGYSVSREKKESFPLTVTSAQKNPTAFYLCASSITALNQPQHFGDGTRLSIL.

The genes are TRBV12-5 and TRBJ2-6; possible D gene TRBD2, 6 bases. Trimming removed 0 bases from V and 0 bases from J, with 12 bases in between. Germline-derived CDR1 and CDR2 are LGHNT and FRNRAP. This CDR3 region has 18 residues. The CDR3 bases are TGTGCTAGTGGTTTGGTACGGGACTCATTCTCTGGGGCCAACGTCCTGACTTTC. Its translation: CASGLVRDSFSGANVLTF.

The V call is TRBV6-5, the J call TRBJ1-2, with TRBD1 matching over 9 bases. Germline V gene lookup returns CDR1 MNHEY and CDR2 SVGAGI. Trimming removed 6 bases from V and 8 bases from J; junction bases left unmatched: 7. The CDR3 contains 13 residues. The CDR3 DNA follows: TGTGCCAGCAGCCGCGGACAGGGGAACGGCTACACCTTC. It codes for CASSRGQGNGYTF.

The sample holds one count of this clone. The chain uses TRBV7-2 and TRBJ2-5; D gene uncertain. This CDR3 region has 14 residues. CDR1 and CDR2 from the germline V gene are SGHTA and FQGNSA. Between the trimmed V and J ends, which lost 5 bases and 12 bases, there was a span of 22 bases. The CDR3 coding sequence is TGTGCCAGCAGCCCTCGGGCCGGTGGGTTGGCCGAGTACTTC. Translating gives CASSPRAGGLAEYF.

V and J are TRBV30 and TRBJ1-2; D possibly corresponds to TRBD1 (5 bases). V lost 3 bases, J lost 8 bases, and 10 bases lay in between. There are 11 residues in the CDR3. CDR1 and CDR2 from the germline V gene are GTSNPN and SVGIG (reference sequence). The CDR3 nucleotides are TGTGCCTGGAGCCCACGGGGGGGCTACACCTTC. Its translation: CAWSPRGGYTF.

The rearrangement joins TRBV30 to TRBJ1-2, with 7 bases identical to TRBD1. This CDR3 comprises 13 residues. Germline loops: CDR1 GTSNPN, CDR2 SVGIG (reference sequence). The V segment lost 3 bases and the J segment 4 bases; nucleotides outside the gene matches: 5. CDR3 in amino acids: CAWSATGVYGYTF. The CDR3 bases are TGTGCCTGGAGCGCAACAGGGGTCTATGGCTACACCTTC.

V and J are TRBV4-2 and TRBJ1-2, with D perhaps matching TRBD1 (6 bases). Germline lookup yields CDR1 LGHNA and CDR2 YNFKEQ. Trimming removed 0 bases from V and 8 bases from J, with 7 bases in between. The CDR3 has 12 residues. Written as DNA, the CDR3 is TGTGCCAGCAGCCAAGATGACAGGGGCTACACCTTC. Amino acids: CASSQDDRGYTF.

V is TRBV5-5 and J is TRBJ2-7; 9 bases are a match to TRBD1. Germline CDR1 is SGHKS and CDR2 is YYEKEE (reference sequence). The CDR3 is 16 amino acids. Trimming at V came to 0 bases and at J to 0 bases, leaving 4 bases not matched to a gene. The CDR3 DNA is TGTGCCAGCAGCTTGGAAGGGACAGGGTCCTCCTACGAGCAGTACTTC. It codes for CASSLEGTGSSYEQYF. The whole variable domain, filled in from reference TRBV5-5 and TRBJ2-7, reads DAGVTQSPTHLIKTRGQQVTLRCSPISGHKSVSWYQQVLGQGPQFIFQYYEKEERGRGNFPDRFSARQFPNYSSELNVNALLLGDSALYLCASSLEGTGSSYEQYFGPGTRLTVT.

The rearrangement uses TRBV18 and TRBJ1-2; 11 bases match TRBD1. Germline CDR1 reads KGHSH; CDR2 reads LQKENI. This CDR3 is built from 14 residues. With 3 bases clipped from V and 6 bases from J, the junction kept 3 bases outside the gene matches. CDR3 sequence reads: CASSPGTGGNGYTF. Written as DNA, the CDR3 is TGTGCCAGCTCACCCGGGACAGGGGGGAATGGCTACACCTTC.

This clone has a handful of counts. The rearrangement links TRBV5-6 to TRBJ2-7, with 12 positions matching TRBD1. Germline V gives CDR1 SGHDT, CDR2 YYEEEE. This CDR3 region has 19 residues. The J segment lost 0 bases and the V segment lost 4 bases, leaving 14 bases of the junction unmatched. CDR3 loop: CASSPFTGTGGLYSYEQYF. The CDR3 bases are TGTGCCAGCAGCCCCTTTACCGGGACAGGGGGCTTATACTCCTACGAGCAGTACTTC.

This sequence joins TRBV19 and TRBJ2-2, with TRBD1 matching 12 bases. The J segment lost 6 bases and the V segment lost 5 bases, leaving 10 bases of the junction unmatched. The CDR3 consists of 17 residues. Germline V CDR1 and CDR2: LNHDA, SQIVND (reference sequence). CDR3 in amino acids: CASSSYRGQGASGELFF. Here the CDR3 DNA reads TGTGCCAGTAGTTCTTATCGGGGACAGGGGGCCTCCGGGGAGCTGTTTTTT.

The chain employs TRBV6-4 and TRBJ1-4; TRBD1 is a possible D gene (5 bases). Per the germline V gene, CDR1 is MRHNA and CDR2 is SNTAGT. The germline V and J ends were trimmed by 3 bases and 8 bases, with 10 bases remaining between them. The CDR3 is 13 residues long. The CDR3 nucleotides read TGTGCCAGCAGTGAGGGGAGGGGAGAAAAACTGTTTTTT. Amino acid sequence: CASSEGRGEKLFF.

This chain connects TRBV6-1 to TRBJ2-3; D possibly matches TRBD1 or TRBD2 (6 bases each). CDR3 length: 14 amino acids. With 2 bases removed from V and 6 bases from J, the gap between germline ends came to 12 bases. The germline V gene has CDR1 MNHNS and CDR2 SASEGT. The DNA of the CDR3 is TGTGCCAGCAGTGAAAATTGGGGGGCGGATACGCAGTATTTT. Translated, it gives CASSENWGADTQYF.

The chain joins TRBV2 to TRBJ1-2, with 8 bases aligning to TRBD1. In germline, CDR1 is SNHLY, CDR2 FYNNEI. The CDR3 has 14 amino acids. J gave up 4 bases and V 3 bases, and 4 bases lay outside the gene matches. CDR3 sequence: CASSDTGTGYGYTF. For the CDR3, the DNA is TGTGCCAGCAGTGACACCGGGACAGGCTATGGCTACACCTTC.

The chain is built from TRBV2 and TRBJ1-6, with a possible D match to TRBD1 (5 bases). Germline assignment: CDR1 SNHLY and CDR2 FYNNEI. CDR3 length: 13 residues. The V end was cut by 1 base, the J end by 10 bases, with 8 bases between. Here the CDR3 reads CASSEVRGSPLHF. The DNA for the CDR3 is TGTGCCAGCAGTGAAGTAAGGGGCTCACCCCTCCACTTT.

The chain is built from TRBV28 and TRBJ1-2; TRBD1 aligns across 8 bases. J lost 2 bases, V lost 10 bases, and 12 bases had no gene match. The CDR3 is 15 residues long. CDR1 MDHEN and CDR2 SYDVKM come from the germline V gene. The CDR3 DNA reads TGTGCCACCAAGCCTCAGGGGGCCGTAAACTATGGCTACACCTTC. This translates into CATKPQGAVNYGYTF.